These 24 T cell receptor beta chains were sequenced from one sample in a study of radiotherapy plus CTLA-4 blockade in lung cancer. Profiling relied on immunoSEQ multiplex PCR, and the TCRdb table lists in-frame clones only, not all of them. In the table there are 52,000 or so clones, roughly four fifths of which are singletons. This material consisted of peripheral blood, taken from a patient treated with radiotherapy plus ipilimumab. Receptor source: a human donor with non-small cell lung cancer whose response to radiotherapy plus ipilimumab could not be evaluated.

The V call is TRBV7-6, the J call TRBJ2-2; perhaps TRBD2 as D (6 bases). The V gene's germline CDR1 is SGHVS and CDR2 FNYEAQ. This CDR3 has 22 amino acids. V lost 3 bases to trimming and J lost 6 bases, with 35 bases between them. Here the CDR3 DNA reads TGTGCCAGCAGCTTCAGGAGGGGAGGTGGCTCAGCGGTCCCGCGTTCCCCCGGGGAGCTGTTTTTT. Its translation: CASSFRRGGGSAVPRSPGELFF.

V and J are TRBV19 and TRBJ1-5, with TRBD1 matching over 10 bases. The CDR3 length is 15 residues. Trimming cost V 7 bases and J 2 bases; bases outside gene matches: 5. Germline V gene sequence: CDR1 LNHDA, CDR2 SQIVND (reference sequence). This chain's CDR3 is CASTLTGGGNQPQHF. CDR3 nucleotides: TGTGCCAGTACCCTGACAGGGGGCGGCAATCAGCCCCAGCATTTT.

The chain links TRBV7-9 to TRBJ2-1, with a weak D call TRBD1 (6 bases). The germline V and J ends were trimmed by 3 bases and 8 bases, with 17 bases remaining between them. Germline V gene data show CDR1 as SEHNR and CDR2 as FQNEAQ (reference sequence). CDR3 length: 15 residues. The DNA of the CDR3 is TGTGCCAGCAGCTTCCAGGGGACCGGGCTTGATGAGCAGTTCTTC. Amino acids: CASSFQGTGLDEQFF.

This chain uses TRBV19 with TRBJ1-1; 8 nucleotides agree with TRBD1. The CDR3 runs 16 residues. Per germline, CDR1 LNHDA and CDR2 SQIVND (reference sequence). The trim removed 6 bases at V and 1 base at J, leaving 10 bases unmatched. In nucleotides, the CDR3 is TGTGCCAGTAGGGGCCCGACAGGGGACCCGAACACTGAAGCTTTCTTT. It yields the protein CASRGPTGDPNTEAFF.

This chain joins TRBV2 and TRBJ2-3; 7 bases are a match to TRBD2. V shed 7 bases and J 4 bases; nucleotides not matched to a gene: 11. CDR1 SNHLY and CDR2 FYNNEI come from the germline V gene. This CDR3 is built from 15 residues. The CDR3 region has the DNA TGTGCCAGCAAGGAGTTGGTGACTAGCCCAGATACGCAGTATTTT. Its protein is CASKELVTSPDTQYF.

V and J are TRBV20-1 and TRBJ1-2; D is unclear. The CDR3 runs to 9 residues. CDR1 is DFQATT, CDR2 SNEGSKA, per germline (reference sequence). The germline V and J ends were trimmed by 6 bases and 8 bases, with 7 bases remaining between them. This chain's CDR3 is CSAGSGYTF. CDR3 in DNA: TGCAGTGCAGGGAGCGGCTACACCTTC.

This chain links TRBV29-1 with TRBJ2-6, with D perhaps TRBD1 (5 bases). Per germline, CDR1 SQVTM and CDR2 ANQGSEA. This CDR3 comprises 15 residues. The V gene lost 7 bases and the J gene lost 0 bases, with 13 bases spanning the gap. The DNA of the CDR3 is TGCAGCGCTCTGACAGTTATCTCTGGGGCCAACGTCCTGACTTTC. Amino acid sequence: CSALTVISGANVLTF.

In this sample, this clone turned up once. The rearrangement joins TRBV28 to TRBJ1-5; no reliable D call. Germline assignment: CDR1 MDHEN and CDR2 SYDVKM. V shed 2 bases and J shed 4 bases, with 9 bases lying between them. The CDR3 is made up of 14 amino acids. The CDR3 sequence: CASSLVRRNQPQHF. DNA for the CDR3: TGTGCCAGCAGTTTAGTTCGTCGGAATCAGCCCCAGCATTTT.

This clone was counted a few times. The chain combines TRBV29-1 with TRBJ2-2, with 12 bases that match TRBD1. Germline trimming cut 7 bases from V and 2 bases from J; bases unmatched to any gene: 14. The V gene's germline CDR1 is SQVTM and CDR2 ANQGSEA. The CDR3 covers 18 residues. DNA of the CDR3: TGCAGCGCCCGAACGGGACAGGGGGCAAGCACTAACACCGGGGAGCTGTTTTTT. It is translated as CSARTGQGASTNTGELFF.

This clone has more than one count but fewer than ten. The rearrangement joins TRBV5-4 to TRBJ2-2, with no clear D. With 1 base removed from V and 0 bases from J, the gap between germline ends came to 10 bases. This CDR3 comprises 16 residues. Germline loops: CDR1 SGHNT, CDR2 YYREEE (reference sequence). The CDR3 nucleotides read TGTGCCAGCAGCTTGTCCCCGGTGTCGAACACCGGGGAGCTGTTTTTT. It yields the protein CASSLSPVSNTGELFF.

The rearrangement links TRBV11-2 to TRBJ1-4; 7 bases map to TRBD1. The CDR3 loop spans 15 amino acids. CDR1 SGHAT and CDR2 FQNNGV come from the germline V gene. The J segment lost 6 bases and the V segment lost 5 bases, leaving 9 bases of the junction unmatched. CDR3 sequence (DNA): TGTGCCAGCAGCGCCTCACAGGGGCTTTATGAAAAACTGTTTTTT. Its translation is CASSASQGLYEKLFF.

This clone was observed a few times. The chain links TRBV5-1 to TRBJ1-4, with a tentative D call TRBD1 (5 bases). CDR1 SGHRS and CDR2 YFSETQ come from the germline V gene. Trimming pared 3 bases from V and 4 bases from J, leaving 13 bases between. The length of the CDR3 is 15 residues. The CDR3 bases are TGCGCCAGCAGCTCGGTCTCGGGGGGTAATGAAAAACTGTTTTTT. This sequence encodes CASSSVSGGNEKLFF.

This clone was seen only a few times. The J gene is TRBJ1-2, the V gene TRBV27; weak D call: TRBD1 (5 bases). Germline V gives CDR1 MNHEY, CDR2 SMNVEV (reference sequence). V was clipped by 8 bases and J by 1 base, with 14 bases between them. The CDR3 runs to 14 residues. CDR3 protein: CASAPGGVNYGYTF. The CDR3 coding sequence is TGTGCCAGCGCCCCTGGGGGGGTTAACTATGGCTACACCTTC.

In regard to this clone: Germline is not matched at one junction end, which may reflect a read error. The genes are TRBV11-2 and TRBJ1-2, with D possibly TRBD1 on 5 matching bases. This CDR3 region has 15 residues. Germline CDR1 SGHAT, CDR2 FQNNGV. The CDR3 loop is CASSLEGGTGGSEIF. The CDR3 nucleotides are TGTGCCAGCAGCTTAGAGGGAGGGACCGGGGGGTCTGAGATCTTC. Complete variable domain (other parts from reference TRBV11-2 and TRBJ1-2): EAGVAQSPRYKIIEKRQSVAFWCNPISGHATLYWYQQILGQGPKLLIQFQNNGVVDDSQLPKDRFSAERLKGVDSTLKIQPAKLEDSAVYLCASSLEGGTGGSEIFGSGTRLTVV.

Written as DNA, the CDR3 is TGCGCCAGCAGCCTAAACAGACTAGCGGGAGGGAACGAGCAGTACTTC. Encoded protein: CASSLNRLAGGNEQYF. The chain carries TRBV5-1 and TRBJ2-7; 14 bases map to TRBD2. This CDR3 has 16 amino acids. With 4 bases clipped from V and 5 bases from J, the junction kept 8 bases outside the gene matches. Germline assignment: CDR1 SGHRS and CDR2 YFSETQ.

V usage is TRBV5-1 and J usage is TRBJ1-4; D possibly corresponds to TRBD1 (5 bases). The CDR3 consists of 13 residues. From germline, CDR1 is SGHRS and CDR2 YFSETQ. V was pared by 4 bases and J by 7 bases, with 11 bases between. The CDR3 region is CASSTGHIEKLFF. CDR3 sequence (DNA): TGCGCCAGCAGCACCGGACATATTGAAAAACTGTTTTTT.

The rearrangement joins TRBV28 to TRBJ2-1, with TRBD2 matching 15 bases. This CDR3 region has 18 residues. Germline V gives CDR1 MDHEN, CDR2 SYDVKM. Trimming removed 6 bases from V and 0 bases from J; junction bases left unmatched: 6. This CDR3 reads CASSPTGLAGGSYNEQFF. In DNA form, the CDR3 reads TGTGCCAGCAGCCCGACGGGACTAGCGGGAGGCTCCTACAATGAGCAGTTCTTC.

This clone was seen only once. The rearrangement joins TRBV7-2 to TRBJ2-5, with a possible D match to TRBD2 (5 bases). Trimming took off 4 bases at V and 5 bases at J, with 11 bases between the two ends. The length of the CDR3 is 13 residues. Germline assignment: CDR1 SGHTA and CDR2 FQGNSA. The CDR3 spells CASSWVRRETQYF. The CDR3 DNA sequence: TGTGCCAGCAGCTGGGTCAGGAGGGAGACCCAGTACTTC.

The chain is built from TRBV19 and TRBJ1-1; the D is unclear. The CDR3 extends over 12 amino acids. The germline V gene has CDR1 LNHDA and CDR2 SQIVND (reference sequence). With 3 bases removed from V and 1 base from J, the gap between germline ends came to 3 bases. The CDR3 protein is CASSIWNTEAFF. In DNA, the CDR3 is TGTGCCAGTAGTATCTGGAACACTGAAGCTTTCTTT. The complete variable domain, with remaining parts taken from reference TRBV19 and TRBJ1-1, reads DGGITQSPKYLFRKEGQNVTLSCEQNLNHDAMYWYRQDPGQGLRLIYYSQIVNDFQKGDIAEGYSVSREKKESFPLTVTSAQKNPTAFYLCASSIWNTEAFFGQGTRLTVV.

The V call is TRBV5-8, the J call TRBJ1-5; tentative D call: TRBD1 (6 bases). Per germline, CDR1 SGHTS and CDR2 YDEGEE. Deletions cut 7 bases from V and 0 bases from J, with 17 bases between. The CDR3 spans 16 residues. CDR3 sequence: CASGWGPLYSNQPQHF. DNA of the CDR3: TGTGCCAGCGGCTGGGGGCCGCTGTATAGCAATCAGCCCCAGCATTTT.

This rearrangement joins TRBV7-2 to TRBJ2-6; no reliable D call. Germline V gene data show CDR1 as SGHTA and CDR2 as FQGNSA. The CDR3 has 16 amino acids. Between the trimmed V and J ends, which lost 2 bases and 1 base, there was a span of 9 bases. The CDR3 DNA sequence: TGTGCCAGCAGCTTAAATGTCGTGTCTGGGGCCAACGTCCTGACTTTC. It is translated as CASSLNVVSGANVLTF.

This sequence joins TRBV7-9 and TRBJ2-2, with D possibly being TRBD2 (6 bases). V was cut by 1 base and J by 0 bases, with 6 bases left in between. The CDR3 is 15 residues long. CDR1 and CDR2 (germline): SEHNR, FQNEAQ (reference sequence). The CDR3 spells CASSLGGANTGELFF. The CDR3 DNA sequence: TGTGCCAGCAGCTTAGGCGGGGCGAACACCGGGGAGCTGTTTTTT.

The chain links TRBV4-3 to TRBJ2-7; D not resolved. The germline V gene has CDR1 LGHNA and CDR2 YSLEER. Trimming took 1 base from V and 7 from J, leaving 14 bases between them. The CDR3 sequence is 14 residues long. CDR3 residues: CASSQVPPTGEQYF. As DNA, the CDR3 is TGCGCCAGCAGCCAAGTCCCGCCTACCGGGGAGCAGTACTTC.

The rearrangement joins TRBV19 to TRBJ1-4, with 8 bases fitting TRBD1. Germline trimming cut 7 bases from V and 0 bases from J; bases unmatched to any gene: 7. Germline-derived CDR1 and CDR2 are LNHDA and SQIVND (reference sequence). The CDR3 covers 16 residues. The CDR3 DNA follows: TGTGCCAGTATAGCCGGGACAGGTCCAACTAATGAAAAACTGTTTTTT. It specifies CASIAGTGPTNEKLFF.